This entry lists 10 T cell receptor beta chains sequenced from one sample in a study of blood T cell repertoires in COVID-19. The method was immunoSEQ multiplex PCR; TCRdb's version includes in-frame clones alone and lacks a portion of them. In the table there are 350,000 to 400,000 clones, around 89% of which are singletons. The sequenced sample consisted of PBMCs or T cells enriched from blood (not recorded which). The receptors here all came from a woman aged 18-29 years who had recovered from COVID-19.

The chain combines TRBV4-1 with TRBJ1-5; D is unclear. Germline V CDR1 and CDR2: MGHRA, YSYEKL. V was clipped by 0 bases and J by 6 bases, with 9 bases between them. The CDR3 is 14 residues long. The CDR3 loop is CASSQEVSTQPQHF. CDR3 nucleotides: TGCGCCAGCAGCCAAGAAGTTTCTACTCAGCCCCAGCATTTT.

The rearrangement joins TRBV5-1 to TRBJ2-5, with 13 bases that match TRBD2. CDR1 SGHRS and CDR2 YFSETQ come from the germline V gene. Trimming took 4 bases from V and 2 from J; bases not matched to a gene: 11. CDR3 length: 18 amino acids. CDR3 bases: TGCGCCAGCAGCCCAGGACTAGCGGGGGCCCCAGGGCAAGAGACCCAGTACTTC. It specifies CASSPGLAGAPGQETQYF.

The chain uses TRBV7-2 and TRBJ2-3, with 8 nucleotides matching TRBD2. Germline lookup yields CDR1 SGHTA and CDR2 FQGNSA. V lost 5 bases and J lost 4; bases outside the gene matches: 11. The CDR3 has 16 amino acids. CDR3 DNA: TGTGCCAGCAGCCGCTTGAGAGCGGGGGAGCCAGATACGCAGTATTTT. Protein: CASSRLRAGEPDTQYF.

The genes are TRBV27 and TRBJ1-3; TRBD1 might be the D (6 bases). CDR1 is MNHEY, CDR2 SMNVEV, per germline (reference sequence). This CDR3 has 14 amino acids. V dropped 5 bases and J dropped 3 bases, with 11 bases sitting between them. CDR3 in amino acids: CASSLVDSGNTIYF. CDR3 DNA: TGTGCCAGCAGTCTGGTGGACAGTGGAAACACCATATATTTT.

The chain employs TRBV23-1 and TRBJ1-4; D gene uncertain. TRBV23-1 is designated an ORF whose function remains uncertain. This CDR3 comprises 14 residues. V was clipped by 7 bases and J by 10 bases, with 19 bases between them. The CDR3 DNA reads as TGCGCCAGCACCCCGCCGGGATATAAACGAAAACTGTTTTTT. Residues: CASTPPGYKRKLFF.

This chain joins TRBV30 and TRBJ1-3, with 8 bases fitting TRBD1. CDR3 length: 16 residues. From germline, CDR1 is GTSNPN and CDR2 SVGIG (reference sequence). V trimming: 7 bases; J trimming: 0 bases; junction bases outside the gene matches: 11. The DNA for the CDR3 is TGTGCCTCGGACAGGGCCATGCTCTCCTCTGGAAACACCATATATTTT. It codes for CASDRAMLSSGNTIYF.

The chain recombines TRBV27 with TRBJ2-7; D uncertain. CDR1 and CDR2 (germline): MNHEY, SMNVEV (reference sequence). The V gene lost 4 bases and the J gene lost 1 base, with 5 bases spanning the gap. The CDR3 has 12 amino acids. CDR3 bases: TGTGCCAGCAGTTCTCTATCCTACGAGCAGTACTTC. Amino acids: CASSSLSYEQYF.

The V gene is TRBV5-4, the J gene TRBJ1-1; no definite D call. The germline V and J ends were trimmed by 4 bases and 1 base, with 8 bases remaining between them. The CDR3 has 13 amino acids. Germline CDR1 and CDR2: SGHNT and YYREEE (reference sequence). CDR3 amino acids: CASSPNRNTEAFF. The CDR3 region has the DNA TGTGCCAGCAGCCCTAACAGGAACACTGAAGCTTTCTTT.

The J gene is TRBJ1-1, the V gene TRBV28; possibly TRBD1 for D (5 bases). Germline V gives CDR1 MDHEN, CDR2 SYDVKM. V was pared by 1 base and J by 2 bases, with 17 bases between. The CDR3 contains 17 residues. In nucleotides, the CDR3 is TGTGCCAGCAGTTTATTCCGTATTGGGGGACTCAACACTGAAGCTTTCTTT. Translation gives CASSLFRIGGLNTEAFF.

CDR3 residues: CASSQGHQPQHF. Written as DNA, the CDR3 is TGTGCCAGCAGCCAGGGCCATCAGCCCCAGCATTTT. This sequence joins TRBV12-3 or TRBV12-4 and TRBJ1-5; maybe TRBD1 (5 bases). CDR3 size: 12 residues. Deletions cut 6 bases from V and 5 bases from J, with 8 bases between.